This is a list of T cell receptor beta chains from one sample in a study of blood T cell repertoires in COVID-19. Assay used: immunoSEQ multiplex PCR; TCRdb lists only in-frame clones, some missing. The sample records some 100,000 clones, 80% to 90% being singletons. Sequencing used PBMCs or T cells enriched from blood (not recorded which). These receptors were collected from a woman aged 45-59 years who had recovered from COVID-19. CDR3s include the opening cysteine and the closing phenylalanine or tryptophan. Each record gives: J gene, V gene, clone size, D gene, CDR3 protein, CDR3 DNA. The D gene is left open where the match is weak. Rows give clone size only sometimes, using once, few, many, or a class for an expanded clone.

TRBJ2-1,TRBV27,.,.,CASSLFSSPVPYNEQFF,TGTGCCAGCAGTTTATTTTCTAGTCCTGTCCCCTACAATGAGCAGTTCTTC
TRBJ2-1,TRBV4-1,.,.,CASSQRDVGGGYNEQFF,TGCGCCAGCAGCCAACGGGATGTTGGGGGAGGCTACAATGAGCAGTTCTTC
TRBJ2-7,TRBV6-5,.,TRBD1,CASSYMGGQGYEQYF,TGTGCCAGCAGTTACATGGGTGGACAGGGGTACGAGCAGTACTTC
TRBJ2-6,TRBV29-1,.,.,CSVGAGANVLTF,TGCAGCGTTGGGGCCGGGGCCAACGTCCTGACTTTC
TRBJ2-1,TRBV5-1,.,TRBD1,CASSGARGWNEQFF,TGCGCCAGCAGCGGTGCCAGGGGGTGGAATGAGCAGTTCTTC
TRBJ2-1,TRBV4-1,.,TRBD2,CASSQDLRGVSYNEQFF,TGCGCCAGCAGCCAAGATCTCCGGGGGGTTTCGTACAATGAGCAGTTCTTC
TRBJ1-1,TRBV6-5,.,.,CATRRNTEAFF,TGTGCCACCCGGAGGAACACTGAAGCTTTCTTT
TRBJ2-2,TRBV11-2,few,.,CASSLVSQAGTGELFF,TGTGCCAGCAGCTTAGTCAGTCAGGCAGGCACCGGGGAGCTGTTTTTT
TRBJ2-3,TRBV5-1,once,.,CASSLGFRAAGDTQYF,TGCGCCAGCAGCTTGGGTTTCCGGGCAGCAGGGGATACGCAGTATTTT
TRBJ1-5,TRBV28,once,.,CASSLSLPGYDQPQHF,TGTGCCAGCAGTTTATCTTTGCCAGGGTACGATCAGCCCCAGCATTTT
TRBJ1-5,TRBV20-1,.,.,CSASGGWAVEVGPQHF,TGCAGTGCTAGTGGGGGCTGGGCAGTCGAAGTTGGACCCCAGCATTTT
TRBJ1-6,TRBV10-3,.,.,CAISSDTSYNSPLHF,TGTGCCATCAGCTCTGACACCTCCTATAATTCACCCCTCCACTTT
TRBJ2-5,TRBV19,.,TRBD1,CASSINRGEETQYF,TGTGCCAGTAGTATTAACAGGGGAGAAGAGACCCAGTACTTC
TRBJ2-1,TRBV4-1,.,TRBD2,CASSIEREGVLGEQFF,TGCGCCAGCAGCATTGAGCGGGAGGGTGTTTTAGGTGAGCAGTTCTTC
TRBJ2-5,TRBV11-3,.,TRBD1,CASSLTTGAETQYF,TGTGCCAGCAGCTTAACGACAGGGGCAGAGACCCAGTACTTC
TRBJ1-2,TRBV5-4,.,.,CASSLYRVDYGYTF,TGTGCCAGCAGCTTGTACAGGGTGGACTATGGCTACACCTTC
TRBJ2-2,TRBV12-3/TRBV12-4,.,.,CASSSLTGELFF,TGTGCCAGCAGTTCCCTAACCGGGGAGCTGTTTTTT
TRBJ2-7,TRBV3-1/TRBV3-2,.,TRBD2,CASSELAGAHRVRYF,TGTGCCAGCAGCGAACTAGCGGGAGCCCATCGGGTTCGGTACTTC
TRBJ2-7,TRBV3-1/TRBV3-2,.,TRBD1,CASSPFAGTGGYEQYF,TGTGCCAGCAGCCCATTTGCCGGGACAGGGGGCTACGAGCAGTACTTC
TRBJ2-7,TRBV12-5,.,TRBD1,CASGLSPRGQGIVYEQYF,TGTGCTAGTGGTTTATCTCCGAGAGGACAGGGGATTGTCTACGAGCAGTACTTC
TRBJ2-1,TRBV13,once,.,CASSQNYNEQFF,TGTGCCAGCAGCCAAAATTACAATGAGCAGTTCTTC
TRBJ2-1,TRBV5-1,once,.,CASSPGLGSYNEQFF,TGCGCCAGCAGCCCAGGGCTAGGCTCCTACAATGAGCAGTTCTTC
TRBJ2-7,TRBV27,.,TRBD2,CASSFSGGGGEQYF,TGTGCCAGCAGTTTCTCGGGCGGGGGAGGCGAGCAGTACTTC
TRBJ1-2,TRBV19,.,TRBD1,CASSLRGTDKNYGYTF,TGTGCCAGTAGTCTGCGCGGGACAGATAAAAACTATGGCTACACCTTC
TRBJ1-6,TRBV5-1,.,TRBD1,CASSGDSGNSPLHF,TGCGCCAGCAGTGGGGACAGCGGGAATTCACCCCTCCACTTT